This T cell receptor (beta chain) was documented in a study of regulatory T cells in long-lasting Graves disease. HTBI primers from iRepertoire and Arm-PCR of CDR3 regions yielded the TCR beta libraries. A single record per CDR3 protein comes from TCRdb applying MiXCR to the multiplex PCR reads. The sample yields some 350,000 distinct CDR3 sequences, 15% to 20% seen once. At least ten counts were recorded for this clonotype. The time point was: newly diagnosed GD, antithyroid drugs for less than 3 months. The authors made the TCR library using RNA they extracted from PBMCs. A further study also used this sample, focusing on T cells in Graves' hyperthyroidism and ophthalmopathy. This second report adds: Recently diagnosed hyperthyroidism of less than 2 months' duration affected patients aged 18 to 65. HTBI primers drove first-round RT-PCR of the TCR CDR3.

Specimen: peripheral blood mononuclear cells (PBMCs), collected at new diagnosis, from a patient treated with antithyroid drugs. The clonotype comes from a woman under 30 with Graves disease.

The CDR3 region has the DNA TGCAGTGCTAGAGATATAAGCGGGGGGGCAGGGGAGCAGTACTTC. This codes for CSARDISGGAGEQYF. The rearrangement links TRBV20-1 to TRBJ2-7, with 10 bases matching TRBD2. Germline CDR1 DFQATT, CDR2 SNEGSKA (reference sequence). CDR3 length equals 15 residues. Germline trimming cut 0 bases from V and 7 bases from J; bases unmatched to any gene: 9.